Sequencing of this T cell receptor beta chain was carried out in a study of T cell responses to AZD1222 COVID-19 vaccine. Germline CDR1 and CDR2: SGHRS and YFSETQ. The CDR3 is 15 residues long. Deletions cut 0 bases from V and 1 base from J, with 7 bases between. With respect to this clone: As yet, its antigen is unknown.

The assay was immunoSEQ multiplex PCR, and TCRdb's table has in-frame clones only and misses some. Among roughly 150,000 clones listed, about 89% were seen once. General observations from the study: Spike-specific TCR breadth and depth went up after people got two AZD1222 doses.

The TCR comes from an adult in good health. This sample comprised peripheral blood, obtained on day 0 of AZD1222 vaccination. The V and J genes are TRBV5-1 and TRBJ2-2; D is uncertain. CDR3 DNA sequence: TGCGCCAGCAGCTTGGTTAGTGGGAACACCGGGGAGCTGTTTTTT. Its translation: CASSLVSGNTGELFF.